This T cell receptor (beta chain) stems from a study of cytomegalovirus exposure and HLA in healthy donors. Across the study: Later, an analysis reported that the 130 or so validation repertoires had used the same platform as the roughly 650 first-cohort repertoires.

Notes on the study in general: Rarity characterized most TCR sequences, yet some public TCRs appeared in many donors. Investigators reported 164 TCR beta chains as tied to cytomegalovirus.

Points on this clone: Antigen specificity is unknown.

The CDR3 covers 14 residues. CDR1 is MNHNY and CDR2 is SVGAGI in the germline V gene (reference sequence). Trimming removed 7 bases at V and 3 bases at J, with 13 bases between. The data were produced by immunoSEQ multiplex PCR, yet TCRdb's version contains in-frame clones alone and is incomplete. The table shows 120,000 to 150,000 clones, with about 90% occurring only once. The sequenced material came from PBMCs. The sequence came from a woman between 18 and 30 years old in good health and CMV-seropositive. V gene TRBV6-6 combines with J gene TRBJ2-1, with a weak D call TRBD1 (5 bases). In DNA, the CDR3 is TGTGCCAGCATGAGACAGATAAACTACAATGAGCAGTTCTTC. Protein sequence: CASMRQINYNEQFF.